The source of this T cell receptor beta chain is a study of CD8 T cells in Susac syndrome. As regards this clonotype: Its specificity is not known.

RNA totalling roughly 0.5 to 1 ug underwent reverse transcription with random hexamers. The amplification used immunoSEQ multiplex PCR on TCR beta CDR3; it spanned 54 Vbeta and 13 Jbeta. MiXCR, run by TCRdb on the immunoSEQ multiplex PCR reads, gives a single entry per CDR3 protein. The sample includes 120,000 to 150,000 distinct CDR3 sequences, approximately 93% of them seen just once. The CDR3 runs to 14 residues. Between the trimmed V and J ends, which lost 1 base and 4 bases, there was a span of 10 bases. Regarding the study as a whole: The study conceded that relatively few individuals underwent its TCR sequencing and HLA analysis.

The genes are TRBV12-3 or TRBV12-4 and TRBJ1-1; tentative D call: TRBD1 (5 bases). Sample: CD4+ T cells from PBMCs. The receptor comes from a human donor in good health. CDR3 nucleotide sequence: TGTGCCAGCAGTTTAGGGGGGGGTAGCACTGAAGCTTTCTTT. It yields the protein CASSLGGGSTEAFF.